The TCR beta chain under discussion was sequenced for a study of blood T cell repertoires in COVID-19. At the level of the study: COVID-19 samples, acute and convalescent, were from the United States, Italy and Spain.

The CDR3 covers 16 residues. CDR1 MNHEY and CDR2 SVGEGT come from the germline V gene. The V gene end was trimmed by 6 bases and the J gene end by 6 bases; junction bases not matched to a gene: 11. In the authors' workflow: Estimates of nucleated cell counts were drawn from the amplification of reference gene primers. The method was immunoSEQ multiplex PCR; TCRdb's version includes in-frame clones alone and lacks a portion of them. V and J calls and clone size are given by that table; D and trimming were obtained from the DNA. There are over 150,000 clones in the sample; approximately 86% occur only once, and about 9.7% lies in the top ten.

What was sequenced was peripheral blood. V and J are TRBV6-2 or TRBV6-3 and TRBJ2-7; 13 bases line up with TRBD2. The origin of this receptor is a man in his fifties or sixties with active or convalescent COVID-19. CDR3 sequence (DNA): TGTGCCAGCAGCGACCTAACTAGCGGGGGGGCTGGCGAGCAGTACTTC. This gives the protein CASSDLTSGGAGEQYF.